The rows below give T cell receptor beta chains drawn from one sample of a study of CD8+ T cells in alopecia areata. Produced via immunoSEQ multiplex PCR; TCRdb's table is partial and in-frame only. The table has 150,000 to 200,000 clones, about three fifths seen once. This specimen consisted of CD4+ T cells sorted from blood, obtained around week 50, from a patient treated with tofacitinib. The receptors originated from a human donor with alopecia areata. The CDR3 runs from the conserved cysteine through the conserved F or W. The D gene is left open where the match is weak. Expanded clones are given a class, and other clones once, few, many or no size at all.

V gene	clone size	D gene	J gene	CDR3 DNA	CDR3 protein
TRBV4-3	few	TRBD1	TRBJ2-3	TGCGCCAGCAGCCAAGTCACAGGGGACACAGATACGCAGTATTTT	CASSQVTGDTDTQYF
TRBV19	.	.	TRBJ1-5	TGTGCCAGTAGTGGCTCGTGGGCGAGGAGGCAGCCCCAGCATTTT	CASSGSWARRQPQHF
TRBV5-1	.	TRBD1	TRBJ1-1	TGCGCCAGCAGCTCGGGACAGCAGAACACTGAAGCTTTCTTT	CASSSGQQNTEAFF
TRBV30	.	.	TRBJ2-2	TGTGCCTGGAGCCCCCGCACAGGGCTCACCGGGGAGCTGTTTTTT	CAWSPRTGLTGELFF
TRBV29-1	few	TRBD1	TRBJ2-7	TGCAGCGTTCTTCCGCAGGGGGCTCTCTACGAGCAGTACTTC	CSVLPQGALYEQYF
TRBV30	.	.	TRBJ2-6	TGTGCCTGGAGTTACCTGGACTTCTCTGGGGCCAACGTCCTGACTTTC	CAWSYLDFSGANVLTF
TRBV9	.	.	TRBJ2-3	TGTGCCAGCAGCGTAGACAGCCGAGCGGCGGATACGCAGTATTTT	CASSVDSRAADTQYF
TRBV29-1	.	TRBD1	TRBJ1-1	TGCAGCGTTGGGGGACAGGGGAACACTGAAGCTTTCTTT	CSVGGQGNTEAFF
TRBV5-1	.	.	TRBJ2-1	TGCGCCAGCACTCCTATTTCAGTGGATGAGCAGTTCTTC	CASTPISVDEQFF
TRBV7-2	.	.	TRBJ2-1	TGTGCCAGCAGCTTAAAGCATTATGAGCAGTTCTTC	CASSLKHYEQFF
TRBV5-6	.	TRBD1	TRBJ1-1	TGTGCCAGCAGCTTGGGGGACAGGGACGGCACTGAAGCTTTCTTT	CASSLGDRDGTEAFF
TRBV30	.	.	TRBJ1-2	TGTGCCTGGAGTGTACCTCAGGGTTCGCGTGGAGTTGGCTACACCTTC	CAWSVPQGSRGVGYTF
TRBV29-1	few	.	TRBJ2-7	TGCAGCGTTGGTCGAGACAGGAACCACGAGCAGTACTTC	CSVGRDRNHEQYF
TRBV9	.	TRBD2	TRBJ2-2	TGTGCCAGCAGCCCCCCGGGACTATTAAGGGAGCTGTTTTTT	CASSPPGLLRELFF
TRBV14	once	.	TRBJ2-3	TGTGCCAGCAGCCAAGGATGGGTACCCCAAGATACGCAGTATTTT	CASSQGWVPQDTQYF
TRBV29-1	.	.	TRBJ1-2	TGCAGCGCCTCCACTCCGGAACAGGTGTATGGCTACACCTTC	CSASTPEQVYGYTF
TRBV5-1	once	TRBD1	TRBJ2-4	TGCGCCAGCAGCCCGGGACAGGGGGCAAGTTACATTCAGTACTTC	CASSPGQGASYIQYF
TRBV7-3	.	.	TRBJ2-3	TGTGCCAGCAGCCCCGGAGGGTCTAGCACAGATACGCAGTATTTT	CASSPGGSSTDTQYF
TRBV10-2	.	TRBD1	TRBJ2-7	TGCGCCAGCGCACGGGACAGCTACGAGCAGTACTTC	CASARDSYEQYF
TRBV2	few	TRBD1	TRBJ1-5	TGTGCCTCCCAGGGGGCCGTAGGCAATCAGCCCCAGCATTTT	CASQGAVGNQPQHF
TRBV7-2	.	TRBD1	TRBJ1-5	TGTGCCAGCAGCTACAGGGGAGATCAGCCCCAGCATTTT	CASSYRGDQPQHF
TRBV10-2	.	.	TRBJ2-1	TGCGCCAGCAGTGAGCAAGTGCGCAATGAGCAGTTCTTC	CASSEQVRNEQFF
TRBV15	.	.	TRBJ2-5	TGTGCCACCAGCAGGGCACCGGGCCCTCCAACAGAGACCCAGTACTTC	CATSRAPGPPTETQYF
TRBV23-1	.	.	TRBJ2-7	TGCGCCACCAAGGAAGGGCACTACGAGCAGTACTTC	CATKEGHYEQYF
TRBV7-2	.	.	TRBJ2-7	TGTGCCAGCAGCTTATCTGGGCAACCTGACTACGAGCAGTACTTC	CASSLSGQPDYEQYF
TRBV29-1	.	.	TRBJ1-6	TGCAGCGTACGAAGACAGGAAGGTTCACCCCTCCACTTT	CSVRRQEGSPLHF
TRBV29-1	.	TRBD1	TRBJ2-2	TGCAGCGCGAGGACAGGGCGATGGGACACCGGGGAGCTGTTTTTT	CSARTGRWDTGELFF
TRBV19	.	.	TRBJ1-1	TGTGCCAGTAAAACAGGGCTGCGAGCTTTCTTT	CASKTGLRAFF
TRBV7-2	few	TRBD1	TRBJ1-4	TGTGCCAGCAGCCCAGGGGGTGCCAATGAAAAACTGTTTTTT	CASSPGGANEKLFF
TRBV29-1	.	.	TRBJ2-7	TGCAGCGTTGAAATTGCAGTCCGAGTGCAGTACTTC	CSVEIAVRVQYF
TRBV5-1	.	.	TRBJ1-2	TGCGCCAGCAGCCTCGCTGGGGGGCGGCAGACCAACTATGGCTACACCTTC	CASSLAGGRQTNYGYTF
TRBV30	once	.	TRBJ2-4	TGTGCCTGGGGCTATCCGGGTCCCAAAAACATTCAGTACTTC	CAWGYPGPKNIQYF
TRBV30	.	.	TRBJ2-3	TGTGCCTGCCAGAAAGGGAGTACGCAGTATTTT	CACQKGSTQYF
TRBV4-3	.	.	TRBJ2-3	TGCGCCAGCAGCCTAGAGCTGGGACTTCTTACGCAGTATTTT	CASSLELGLLTQYF
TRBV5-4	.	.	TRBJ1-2	TGTGCCAGCAGCTCAACGAACTATGGCTACACCTTC	CASSSTNYGYTF
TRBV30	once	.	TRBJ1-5	TGTGCCTGGAGGACATCCATCAATCAGCCCCAGCATTTT	CAWRTSINQPQHF
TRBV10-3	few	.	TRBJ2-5	TGTGCCATCAGTGAGTCGAGTAAAGAGACCCAGTACTTC	CAISESSKETQYF
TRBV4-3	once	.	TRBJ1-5	TGCGCCAGCAGCCAAGGGACAGCGCTACAGCCCCAGCATTTT	CASSQGTALQPQHF
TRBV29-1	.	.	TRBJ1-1	TGCAGCGTCCTATCGGGTCACGGTGAAGCTTTCTTT	CSVLSGHGEAFF
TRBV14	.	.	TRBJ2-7	TGTGCCAGCAGCAGAGAAACCTACGAGCAGTACTTC	CASSRETYEQYF